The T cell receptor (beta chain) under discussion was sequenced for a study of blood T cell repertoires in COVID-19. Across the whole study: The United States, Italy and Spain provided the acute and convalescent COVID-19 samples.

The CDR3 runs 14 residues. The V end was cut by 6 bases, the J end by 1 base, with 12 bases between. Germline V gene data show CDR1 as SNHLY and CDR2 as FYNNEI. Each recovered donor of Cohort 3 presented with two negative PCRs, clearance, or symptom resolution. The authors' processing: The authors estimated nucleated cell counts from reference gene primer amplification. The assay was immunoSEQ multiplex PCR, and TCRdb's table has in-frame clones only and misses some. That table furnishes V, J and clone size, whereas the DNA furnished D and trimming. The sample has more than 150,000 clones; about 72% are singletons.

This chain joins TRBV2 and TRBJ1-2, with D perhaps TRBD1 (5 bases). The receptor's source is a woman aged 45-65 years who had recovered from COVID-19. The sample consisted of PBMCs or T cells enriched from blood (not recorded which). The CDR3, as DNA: TGTGCCAGCAGCGGGCAGGGACTTAACTATGGCTACACCTTC. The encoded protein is CASSGQGLNYGYTF.